This T cell receptor beta chain was identified during a study of molecular identifiers for immune sequencing clone quantification. The CDR3 has 16 amino acids. V was cut by 1 base and J by 3 bases, with 15 bases left in between. Germline CDR1 is MGHRA and CDR2 is YSYEKL. One entry per CDR3 protein results from TCRdb running MiXCR on the PCR reads. Of 400,000 to 600,000 distinct CDR3 sequences listed, over 20% are singletons. The chain has TRBV4-1 and TRBJ1-2; D might be TRBD1 (5 bases). The source material was naive CD8+ T cells from blood, with Jurkat cell RNA spiked in. The subset: FACS-sorted CD8+CD4-CCR7+CD45RA+ naive T cells. This TCR was sampled from a human donor in good health. Some libraries in this study had Jurkat cell RNA spiked in. CDR3 DNA sequence: TGCGCCAGCAGCCAAGGGGGGAACCTCGCTGACTATGGCTACACCTTC. Its protein is CASSQGGNLADYGYTF.